The sequence of this T cell receptor (beta chain) was determined in a study of blood T cell repertoires in COVID-19. Whole-study context: The cDNA or gDNA used as material had been derived from T cells, B-cell-depleted T cells, or PBMCs.

The study recruited people aged roughly 18 to 100 years across around 23 US areas. The CDR3 is made up of 16 amino acids. Trimming removed 3 bases at V and 0 bases at J, with 12 bases between. Germline V lookup: CDR1 LNHDA, CDR2 SQIVND (reference sequence). Sequencing used immunoSEQ multiplex PCR; TCRdb keeps in-frame clones, though not all of them. The sample shows 250,000 to 400,000 clones, around 87% of them seen only once. The sequenced material came from PBMCs or T cells enriched from blood (not recorded which). The receptor comes from a woman in her twenties or thirties who had recovered from COVID-19. The rearrangement uses TRBV19 and TRBJ1-5; weak D call: TRBD1 (5 bases). CDR3 sequence: CASSIDRRYSNQPQHF. The CDR3 nucleotides read TGTGCCAGTAGTATTGACAGACGTTATAGCAATCAGCCCCAGCATTTT.